This T cell receptor beta chain was captured by sequencing in a study of T cell clonality in common variable immunodeficiency. Each donor provided roughly 4.5 to 8 ml of heparinized whole blood. The method was immunoSEQ multiplex PCR; TCRdb's version includes in-frame clones alone and lacks a portion of them. The sample is made up of some 52,000 clones, none counted only once. This clone was observed at least ten times. This TCR came from a person between 18 and 70 years old in good health. Sequencing input: peripheral blood mononuclear cells.

Partial CDR3 DNA: TGTGCCAGCAGCTCACAGGGACAGTCCTACAATGAG. As protein: CASSSQGQSYNE. The entire CDR3 protein reads CASSSQGQSYNEQFF. The chain joins TRBV7-9 to TRBJ2-1, with 7 bases aligning to TRBD1. The read is 3 residues too short to cover the CDR3 end, so that end is filled in from the germline J gene. The V and J ends lost 4 bases and 1 base, in that order; junction bases with no gene match: 4. Germline V gene lookup returns CDR1 SEHNR and CDR2 FQNEAQ (reference sequence). The CDR3 has 15 residues. Complete variable domain (other parts from reference TRBV7-9 and TRBJ2-1): DTGVSQNPRHKITKRGQNVTFRCDPISEHNRLYWYRQTLGQGPEFLTYFQNEAQLEKSRLLSDRFSAERPKGSFSTLEIQRTEQGDSAMYLCASSSQGQSYNEQFFGPGTRLTVL.